This TCR beta chain was captured in a study of STAT5B mutations in CD4+ large granular lymphocyte leukemia. The CDR3 totals 15 residues. The germline V gene has CDR1 SGHVS and CDR2 FNYEAQ. Trimming took off 3 bases at V and 3 bases at J, with 15 bases between the two ends. The table lists this clone with a count of one. Some clones are missing from TCRdb's copy, which holds only in-frame ones; the method was immunoSEQ multiplex PCR. The sample shows over 25,000 clones, around 81% of them seen only once. Sequenced sample: CD4+ T cells from blood buffy coats. This sequence was found in a human donor in good health. The chain uses TRBV7-6 and TRBJ2-7; D possibly corresponds to TRBD1 (5 bases). The DNA of the CDR3 is TGTGCCAGCAGCTTGGGTCAGGGAATATTCTACGAGCAGTACTTC. The encoded protein is CASSLGQGIFYEQYF.